These T cell receptor beta chains were read from a single sample in a study of blood T cell repertoires in COVID-19. The protocol was immunoSEQ multiplex PCR, while the TCRdb copy is restricted to in-frame clones and leaves out a portion. Of some 170,000 clones listed, around 84% are singletons. The sequenced material came from PBMCs or T cells enriched from blood (not recorded which). These receptors were taken from a man aged 45-60 years who had recovered from COVID-19. Both conserved end residues are part of each CDR3. Fields, in order: D gene, clone size, V gene, J gene, CDR3 DNA, CDR3 protein. A D gene is named only where the DNA matches it firmly. Rows give clone size only sometimes, using once, few, many, or a class for an expanded clone.

>TRBD1|-|TRBV19|TRBJ2-4
TGTGCCAGTAGTATCGTCGGCTTGGGACAGGGCGTGAACATTCAGTACTTC
CASSIVGLGQGVNIQYF
>TRBD1|-|TRBV27|TRBJ2-5
TGTGCCAGCAGTTTATGGCAGGGGGCAGAGACCCAGTACTTC
CASSLWQGAETQYF
>-|-|TRBV7-9|TRBJ1-1
TGTGCCAGCAGCTTAACAACCGGGATCACTGAAGCTTTCTTT
CASSLTTGITEAFF
>TRBD1|many|TRBV2|TRBJ1-3
TGTGCCAGCAGGACAGGGATATTTTCTGGAAACACCATATATTTT
CASRTGIFSGNTIYF
>TRBD1|-|TRBV19|TRBJ1-6
TGTGCCAGTAGTACCGGGGACAGGTCAAGGTATAATTCACCCCTCCACTTT
CASSTGDRSRYNSPLHF
>-|-|TRBV11-2|TRBJ1-3
TGTGCCAGCAGCTTAGGTGGTAGCTCTGGAAACACCATATATTTT
CASSLGGSSGNTIYF
>TRBD1|-|TRBV28|TRBJ1-6
TGTGCCAGCAGTTCCGGGACAGGGGTGTTCCCCCTCCACTTT
CASSSGTGVFPLHF
>-|many|TRBV10-1|TRBJ1-3
TGCGCCAGCAGTGACAGTGGGGACTTCATCTCTGGAAACACCATATATTTT
CASSDSGDFISGNTIYF
>-|-|TRBV28|TRBJ1-1
TGTGCCAGCAGTCCCGCGGGACGGGAGAACACTGAAGCTTTCTTT
CASSPAGRENTEAFF
>-|-|TRBV2|TRBJ1-5
TGTGCCAGCAGAGAAGAAAGTTGGCAGATCCAACATTATAGCAATCAGCCCCAGCATTTT
CASREESWQIQHYSNQPQHF
>TRBD1|-|TRBV30|TRBJ1-4
TGTGCCTGGAGTGTACTTTCCGAGTTTTCGGGACAGTTCAATGAAAAACTGTTTTTT
CAWSVLSEFSGQFNEKLFF
>TRBD2|-|TRBV5-1|TRBJ2-3
TGCGCCAGCAGCAGGACTAGCGGGGGTACAGATACGCAGTATTTT
CASSRTSGGTDTQYF
>-|few|TRBV2|TRBJ1-2
TGTGCCAGCAGTGAAGAAGGCCAGGGTGATGGCTACACCTTC
CASSEEGQGDGYTF
>TRBD1|few|TRBV9|TRBJ2-7
TGTGCCAGCAGCGCACGTCCCGGGACAGGGCTCGGCGCCTACGAGCAGTACTTC
CASSARPGTGLGAYEQYF
>-|-|TRBV19|TRBJ2-7
TGTGCCAGTAGTATCGGAACAGCCTACGAGCAGTACTTC
CASSIGTAYEQYF
>-|-|TRBV7-2|TRBJ2-7
TGTGCCAGCAGCTTGGACGGACACAGCTCCTACGAGCAGTACTTC
CASSLDGHSSYEQYF
>TRBD1|-|TRBV7-9|TRBJ1-2
TGTGCCAGCAGCTATAGGAATTCCGGGACAGGGGCCAATGGCTACACCTTC
CASSYRNSGTGANGYTF
>-|few|TRBV21-1|TRBJ1-4
TGTGCCAGCAGCAAAGTGGGGGACAGGGGAACTAATGAAAAACTGTTTTTT
CASSKVGDRGTNEKLFF
>TRBD1|-|TRBV11-2|TRBJ1-2
TGTGCCAGCATTGGGGACAGGTCGGGCTATGGCTACACCTTC
CASIGDRSGYGYTF
>TRBD1|-|TRBV6-5|TRBJ1-5
TGTGCCAGCAGGAAACAGGGGATGAGCAATCAGCCCCAGCATTTT
CASRKQGMSNQPQHF
>TRBD2|-|TRBV6-5|TRBJ2-1
TGTGCCAGCAGTCAGACTAGCGGGGGGGCGGCTGAGCAGTTCTTC
CASSQTSGGAAEQFF
>-|-|TRBV18|TRBJ1-1
TGTGCCAGCTCACCATTACAGGGCCGAACTGAAGCTTTCTTT
CASSPLQGRTEAFF
>-|once|TRBV6-2/TRBV6-3|TRBJ1-1
TGTGCCAGCAGCAGACGGGGTCGAGGCACTGAAGCTTTCTTT
CASSRRGRGTEAFF
>-|once|TRBV9|TRBJ1-1
TGTGCCAGCAGCCCAAGGACCGGGACAATGAACACTGAAGCTTTCTTT
CASSPRTGTMNTEAFF
>TRBD1|-|TRBV28|TRBJ2-7
TGTGCCAGCAGTTGGACAGGGGACTCCTACGAGCAGTACTTC
CASSWTGDSYEQYF
>-|-|TRBV6-1|TRBJ1-2
TGTGCCAGCAGTGAAGCATCACAGACCACTAACTATGGCTACACCTTC
CASSEASQTTNYGYTF
>TRBD1|-|TRBV7-3|TRBJ2-2
TGTGCCAGCAGCTTGACCGGACAGGGGGTACCCGGGGAGCTGTTTTTT
CASSLTGQGVPGELFF
>-|-|TRBV7-2|TRBJ1-1
TGTGCCAGCAGCTTAGGGAGCAGACAGCGGAACACTGAAGCTTTCTTT
CASSLGSRQRNTEAFF
>TRBD1|-|TRBV28|TRBJ1-2
TGTGCCAGCAGTGGAGACAGGGCTAACTATGGCTACACCTTC
CASSGDRANYGYTF
>TRBD1|-|TRBV5-8|TRBJ2-7
TGTGCCAGCAGCATTACCGGGACAGGGGCCTACGAGCAGTACTTC
CASSITGTGAYEQYF
>TRBD1|once|TRBV6-5|TRBJ2-1
TGTGCCAGCACGGACAGGGGGCGGAATGAGCAGTTCTTC
CASTDRGRNEQFF
>TRBD2|-|TRBV7-2|TRBJ2-5
TGTGCCAGCAGCTCTCGACTAGCGGGGGGCAGGTACCAAGAGACCCAGTACTTC
CASSSRLAGGRYQETQYF
>TRBD2|-|TRBV6-5|TRBJ2-4
TGTGCCACCACGAGCGGGGTCAAAAACATTCAGTACTTC
CATTSGVKNIQYF
>TRBD1|-|TRBV2|TRBJ1-2
TGTGCCAGCAGTGGGCAGACAGGGGCGGATGGCTACACCTTC
CASSGQTGADGYTF
>-|-|TRBV5-1|TRBJ1-5
TGCGCCAGCAGCGAATCTCCGGGCAATCAGCCCCAGCATTTT
CASSESPGNQPQHF
>-|-|TRBV12-3/TRBV12-4|TRBJ1-1
TGTGCCAGCAGCCCCCGCAGGGCTACTGAAGCTTTCTTT
CASSPRRATEAFF
>-|once|TRBV5-6|TRBJ2-1
TGTGCCAGCAATAATAGGCGGGGATACTACAATGAGCAGTTCTTC
CASNNRRGYYNEQFF
>TRBD1|once|TRBV3-1/TRBV3-2|TRBJ1-3
TGTGCCAGCAGCTCAACAGGGGACGGAAACACCATATATTTT
CASSSTGDGNTIYF
>TRBD1|few|TRBV29-1|TRBJ1-2
TGCAGCGTCGCTACTGGGACAGGGGACTATGGCTACACCTTC
CSVATGTGDYGYTF
>-|-|TRBV11-3|TRBJ2-7
TGTGCCAGCAGCCTAGCCGGGGGGCGCGATCCCCACGAGCAGTACTTC
CASSLAGGRDPHEQYF